This TCR beta chain was observed in a study of metastatic and nonmetastatic thyroid tumors. At the level of the study: Malignant thyroid and benign thyroid patients provided blood and tumor or nodule tissue whose repertoires were compared. Study-level results: The reported finding was significantly higher TCR beta diversity in malignant thyroid tumors relative to benign nodules, in blood and tumor.

None of the patients had undergone any treatment ahead of thyroid surgery. The germline gives CDR1 MNHEY, CDR2 SMNVEV (reference sequence). V gave up 6 bases and J gave up 4 bases, with 16 bases separating them. The CDR3 has 14 amino acids. Authors' analysis steps: The study built a papillary thyroid cancer distant-metastasis classifier from CDR3 differences across clinicopathological groups. Using MiXCR, TCRdb re-called clones from the PCR reads. V and J calls and clone size were set by TCRdb, not the authors. The data show roughly 33,000 clones, with roughly a sixth seen just once and around 7.5% held by the top ten. In this sample, this clone turned up many times. Its antigen is unknown.

This sequence was found in a female donor with papillary thyroid cancer or a benign thyroid nodule (not recorded which). Some clones in this sample may be carry-over from other donors' samples. The rearrangement links TRBV27 to TRBJ2-7; the D gene is possibly TRBD1 (5 bases). The sequencing input was blood. The CDR3 protein is CASRLTVNSYEQYF. In nucleotides, the CDR3 is TGTGCCAGCAGGTTGACAGTGAACAGTTACGAGCAGTACTTC.